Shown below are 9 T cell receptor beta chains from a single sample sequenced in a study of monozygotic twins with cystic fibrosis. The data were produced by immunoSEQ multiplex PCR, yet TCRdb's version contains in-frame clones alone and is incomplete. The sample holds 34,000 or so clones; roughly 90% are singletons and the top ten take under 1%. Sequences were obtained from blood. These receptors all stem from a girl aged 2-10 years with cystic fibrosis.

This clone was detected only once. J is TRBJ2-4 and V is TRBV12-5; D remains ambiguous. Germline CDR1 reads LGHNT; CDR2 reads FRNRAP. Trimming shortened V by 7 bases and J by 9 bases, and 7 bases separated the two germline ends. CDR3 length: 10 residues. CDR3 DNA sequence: TGTGCTAGTGTCTCAGTCATTCAGTACTTC. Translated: CASVSVIQYF. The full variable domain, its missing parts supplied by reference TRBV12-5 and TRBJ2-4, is DARVTQTPRHKVTEMGQEVTMRCQPILGHNTVFWYRQTMMQGLELLAYFRNRAPLDDSGMPKDRFSAEMPDATLATLKIQPSEPRDSAVYFCASVSVIQYFGAGTRLSVL.

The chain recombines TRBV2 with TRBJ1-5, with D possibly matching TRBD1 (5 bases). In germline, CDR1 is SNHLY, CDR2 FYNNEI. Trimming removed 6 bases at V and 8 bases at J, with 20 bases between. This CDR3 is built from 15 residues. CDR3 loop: CASSRKRQGVEPQHF. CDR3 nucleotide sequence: TGTGCCAGCAGCAGGAAACGGCAGGGAGTAGAGCCCCAGCATTTT. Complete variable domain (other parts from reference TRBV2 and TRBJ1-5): EPEVTQTPSHQVTQMGQEVILRCVPISNHLYFYWYRQILGQKVEFLVSFYNNEISEKSEIFDDQFSVERPDGSNFTLKIRSTKLEDSAMYFCASSRKRQGVEPQHFGDGTRLSIL.

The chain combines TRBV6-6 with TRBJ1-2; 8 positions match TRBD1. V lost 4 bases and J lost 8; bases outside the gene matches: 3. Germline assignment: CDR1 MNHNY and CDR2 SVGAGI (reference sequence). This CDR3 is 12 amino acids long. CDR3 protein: CASSFGQGGYTF. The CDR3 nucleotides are TGTGCCAGCAGTTTTGGACAGGGAGGCTACACCTTC.

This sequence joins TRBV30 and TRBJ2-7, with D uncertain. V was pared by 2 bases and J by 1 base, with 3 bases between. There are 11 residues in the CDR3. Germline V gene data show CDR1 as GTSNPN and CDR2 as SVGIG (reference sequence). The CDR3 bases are TGTGCCTGGAGTCAGTCCTACGAGCAGTACTTC. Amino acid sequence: CAWSQSYEQYF.

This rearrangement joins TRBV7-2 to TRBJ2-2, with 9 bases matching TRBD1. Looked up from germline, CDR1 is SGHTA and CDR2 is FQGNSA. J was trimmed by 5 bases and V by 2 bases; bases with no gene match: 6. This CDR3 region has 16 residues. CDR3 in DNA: TGTGCCAGCAGCTTATGGTCGGACAGGGGAACCGGGGAGCTGTTTTTT. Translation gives CASSLWSDRGTGELFF.

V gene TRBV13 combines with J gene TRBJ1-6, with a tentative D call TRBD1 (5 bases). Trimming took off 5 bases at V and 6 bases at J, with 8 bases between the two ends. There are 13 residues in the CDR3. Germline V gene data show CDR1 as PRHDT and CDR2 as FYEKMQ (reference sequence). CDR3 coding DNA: TGTGCCAGCAGCCCAGGGCCTAATTCACCCCTCCACTTT. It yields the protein CASSPGPNSPLHF.

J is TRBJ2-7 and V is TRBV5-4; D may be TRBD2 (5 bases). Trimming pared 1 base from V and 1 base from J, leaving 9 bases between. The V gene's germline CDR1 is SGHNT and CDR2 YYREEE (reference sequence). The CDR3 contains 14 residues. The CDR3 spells CASSLPGVSYEQYF. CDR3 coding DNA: TGTGCCAGCAGCTTGCCCGGGGTATCCTACGAGCAGTACTTC.

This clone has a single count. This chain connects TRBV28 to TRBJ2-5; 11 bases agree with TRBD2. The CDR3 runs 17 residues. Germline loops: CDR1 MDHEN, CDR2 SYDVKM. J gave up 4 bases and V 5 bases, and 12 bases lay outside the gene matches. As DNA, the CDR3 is TGTGCCAGCAGTCCCACTAGCGGGAGCCCCCTCTCAGAGACCCAGTACTTC. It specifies CASSPTSGSPLSETQYF. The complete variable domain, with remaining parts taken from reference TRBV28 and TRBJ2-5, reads DVKVTQSSRYLVKRTGEKVFLECVQDMDHENMFWYRQDPGLGLRLIYFSYDVKMKEKGDIPEGYSVSREKKERFSLILESASTNQTSMYLCASSPTSGSPLSETQYFGPGTRLLVL.

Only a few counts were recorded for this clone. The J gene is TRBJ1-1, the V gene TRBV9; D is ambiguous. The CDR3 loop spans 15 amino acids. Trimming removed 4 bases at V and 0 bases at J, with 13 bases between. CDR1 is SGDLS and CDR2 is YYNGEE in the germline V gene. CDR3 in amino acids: CASSTRSQLNTEAFF. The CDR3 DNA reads TGTGCCAGCAGCACCCGGTCACAACTGAACACTGAAGCTTTCTTT.